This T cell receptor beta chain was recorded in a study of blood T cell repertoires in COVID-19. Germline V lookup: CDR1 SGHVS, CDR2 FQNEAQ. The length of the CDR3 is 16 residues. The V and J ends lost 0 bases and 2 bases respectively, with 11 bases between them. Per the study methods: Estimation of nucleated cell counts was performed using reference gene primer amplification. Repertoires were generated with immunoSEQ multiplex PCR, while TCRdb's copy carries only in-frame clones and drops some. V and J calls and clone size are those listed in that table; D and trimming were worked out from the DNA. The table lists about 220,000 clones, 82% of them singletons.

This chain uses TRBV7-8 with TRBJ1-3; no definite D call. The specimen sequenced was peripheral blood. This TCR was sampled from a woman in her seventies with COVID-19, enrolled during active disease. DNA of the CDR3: TGTGCCAGCAGCTTAGCGGTTAAGGAGGCTGGAAACACCATATATTTT. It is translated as CASSLAVKEAGNTIYF.